The 27 T cell receptor beta chains given below trace back to one sample, sequenced in a study of neurological immune-mediated disorders (dated by TCRdb to between 2017 and 2020). Libraries were constructed by 5' RACE. The run used an Illumina HiSeq 2500. The public reads were quality trimmed at Q25 with fastp and then assembled into clones with MiXCR by TCRdb, keeping productive beta chains. Records with the same CDR3 protein are collapsed into one entry carrying the most frequent genes and DNA. The sample data list almost 85,000 distinct CDR3 sequences, and about 2.5% of these were observed just once. The leading ten clones occupy over 0.95% of the sample. The sequenced sample was PBMCs. Every receptor here comes from a woman aged 25 to 39 with multiple sclerosis.

There are many counts of this clonotype. This chain joins TRBV5-1 and TRBJ2-1; TRBD2 aligns across 16 bases. The junction had 3 bases not matched to a gene; V was cut back by 4 bases and J by 8 bases. This CDR3 region has 15 residues. The germline V gene encodes CDR1 SGHRS and CDR2 YFSETQ. The DNA for the CDR3 is TGCGCCAGCAGCCCCGGGACTAGCGGGAGGGATGAGCAGTTCTTC. It codes for CASSPGTSGRDEQFF. Full variable domain (rest looked up from reference TRBV5-1 and TRBJ2-1): KAGVTQTPRYLIKTRGQQVTLSCSPISGHRSVSWYQQTPGQGLQFLFEYFSETQRNKGNFPGRFSGRQFSNSRSEMNVSTLELGDSALYLCASSPGTSGRDEQFFGPGTRLTVL.

The sample holds many counts of this clonotype. This chain connects TRBV5-6 to TRBJ2-3, with 7 bases fitting TRBD2. The CDR3 extends over 16 amino acids. CDR1 is SGHDT and CDR2 is YYEEEE in the germline V gene. Trimming removed 5 bases from V and 4 bases from J; junction bases left unmatched: 13. The CDR3 bases are TGTGCCAGCAGACCCCTCTTGGCGGGAGTGGCAGATACGCAGTATTTT. It codes for CASRPLLAGVADTQYF. Drawing the rest from reference TRBV5-6 and TRBJ2-3, the complete variable domain is DAGVTQSPTHLIKTRGQQVTLRCSPKSGHDTVSWYQQALGQGPQFIFQYYEEEERQRGNFPDRFSGHQFPNYSSELNVNALLLGDSALYLCASRPLLAGVADTQYFGPGTRLTVL.

This clonotype appeared many times. The CDR3 is CSAREAWATDTQYF. CDR3 coding DNA: TGCAGTGCTAGAGAGGCCTGGGCGACGGATACGCAGTATTTT. The chain couples TRBV20-1 to TRBJ2-3; D is unresolved. The CDR3 loop spans 14 amino acids. The V end was cut by 0 bases, the J end by 6 bases, with 13 bases between. CDR1 and CDR2 (germline): DFQATT, SNEGSKA (reference sequence).

Many counts were recorded for this clonotype. CDR3: CASSFAMGLAEYEQYF. The CDR3 nucleotides read TGCGCCAGCAGCTTCGCCATGGGGCTAGCGGAATACGAGCAGTACTTC. The genes are TRBV5-1 and TRBJ2-7; TRBD2 agrees at 7 bases. Trimming at V came to 2 bases and at J to 4 bases, leaving 12 bases not matched to a gene. This CDR3 spans 16 amino acids. CDR1 SGHRS and CDR2 YFSETQ come from the germline V gene.

In its sample, this clonotype was seen many times. The rearrangement uses TRBV5-1 and TRBJ2-6, with D uncertain. This CDR3 region has 15 residues. With 0 bases removed from V and 0 bases from J, the gap between germline ends came to 4 bases. Germline V gives CDR1 SGHRS, CDR2 YFSETQ. CDR3 sequence (DNA): TGCGCCAGCAGCTTGGGAAGCTCTGGGGCCAACGTCCTGACTTTC. Amino acid sequence: CASSLGSSGANVLTF.

In its sample, this clonotype was seen many times. This chain joins TRBV19 and TRBJ1-5, with D unresolved. The CDR3 has 14 residues. Germline V gene lookup returns CDR1 LNHDA and CDR2 SQIVND (reference sequence). Trimming pared 3 bases from V and 2 bases from J, leaving 8 bases between. This CDR3 is CASSIGVGNQPQHF. In DNA form, the CDR3 reads TGTGCCAGTAGTATTGGAGTGGGCAATCAGCCCCAGCATTTT.

The sample holds many counts of this clonotype. The chain has TRBV20-1 and TRBJ2-1, with 11 bases that match TRBD2. V was clipped by 3 bases and J by 8 bases; unmatched bases: 18. Germline V gene data show CDR1 as DFQATT and CDR2 as SNEGSKA (reference sequence). The CDR3 sequence is 18 residues long. DNA for the CDR3: TGCAGTGCTAGTAACTTCCCGGGACTAGCGGCGGAGTTTGATGAGCAGTTCTTC. It translates to CSASNFPGLAAEFDEQFF.

This clonotype showed up many times. In nucleotides, the CDR3 is TGTGCCAGCAGTGGAGGACCTCCCTACGAGCAGTACTTC. As protein: CASSGGPPYEQYF. The chain uses TRBV2 and TRBJ2-7; D is unresolved. The V end was cut by 4 bases, the J end by 2 bases, with 9 bases between. Germline CDR1 reads SNHLY; CDR2 reads FYNNEI. The CDR3 is 13 residues long.

The sample holds many counts of this clonotype. The chain employs TRBV21-1 and TRBJ1-5. TRBV21-1 is reported as a pseudogene. This CDR3 spans 11 amino acids. The CDR3 loop reads CASSPAQPQHF. As DNA, the CDR3 is TGTGCCAGCAGCCCGGCTCAGCCCCAGCATTTT.

This clonotype showed up many times. The chain links TRBV20-1 to TRBJ2-2; D unresolved. Germline V gene sequence: CDR1 DFQATT, CDR2 SNEGSKA (reference sequence). V dropped 5 bases and J dropped 3 bases, with 7 bases sitting between them. This CDR3 is built from 12 residues. The CDR3 region has the DNA TGCAGTGCTGGTAAAGACACCGGGGAGCTGTTTTTT. Translation: CSAGKDTGELFF.

This clonotype was seen at least ten times. V usage is TRBV5-1 and J usage is TRBJ2-1, with 7 bases that match TRBD2. V trimming: 3 bases; J trimming: 7 bases; junction bases outside the gene matches: 7. Germline-derived CDR1 and CDR2 are SGHRS and YFSETQ. The CDR3 spans 14 residues. The CDR3: CASSSGLEQNEQFF. CDR3 DNA: TGCGCCAGCAGCTCCGGACTAGAGCAGAATGAGCAGTTCTTC.

This clonotype came up many times. The chain is built from TRBV27 and TRBJ1-6; D unresolved. The CDR3 contains 14 residues. V was cut by 5 bases and J by 9 bases, with 14 bases left in between. CDR1 MNHEY and CDR2 SMNVEV come from the germline V gene (reference sequence). The CDR3 loop is CASSPTDFFSPLHF. As DNA, the CDR3 is TGTGCCAGCAGTCCTACGGACTTCTTTTCACCCCTCCACTTT.

A few counts support this clonotype. The germline gene is not matched at one end of the junction; a read error may be the cause. The V call is TRBV12-3 or TRBV12-4, the J call TRBJ2-2; D is unclear. This CDR3 contains 12 residues. This CDR3 reads CDSSFGTGELFF. The CDR3 DNA is TGTGACAGCAGTTTTGGAACCGGGGAGCTGTTTTTT.

With respect to this clonotype: This may be a read error: a much more frequent sequence differs by one nucleotide. The V gene is TRBV4-3, the J gene TRBJ2-7; D is possibly TRBD1 (6 bases). CDR1 and CDR2 (germline): LGHNA, YSLEER. The CDR3 loop spans 15 amino acids. The CDR3 sequence is CASSQDTGSSYEHYF. The CDR3 bases are TGCGCCAGCAGCCAAGATACAGGGAGCTCCTACGAGCATTACTTC.

This clonotype occurred many times. DNA of the CDR3: TGCAGTGCTAGAGAGGTACAGGGCGCCGCCAACTATGGCTACACCTTC. As protein: CSAREVQGAANYGYTF. The chain recombines TRBV20-1 with TRBJ1-2; a weak D match, TRBD1 (6 bases). The V end lost 0 bases, the J end lost 2 bases, and 16 bases lay between the germline ends. Per the germline V gene, CDR1 is DFQATT and CDR2 is SNEGSKA (reference sequence). This CDR3 has 16 residues.

The gene calls are TRBV7-6 and TRBJ2-5, with D maybe TRBD2 (6 bases). With 10 bases removed from V and 5 bases from J, the gap between germline ends came to 17 bases. CDR3 size: 13 residues. CDR1 is SGHVS and CDR2 is FNYEAQ in the germline V gene. CDR3 nucleotide sequence: TGTGCCATACTCCGAGGAGGGGAGGAGACCCAGTACTTC. Translation: CAILRGGEETQYF.

In this sample, this clonotype turned up many times. The rearrangement links TRBV7-2 to TRBJ2-1; 8 nucleotides line up with TRBD1. Germline assignment: CDR1 SGHTA and CDR2 FQGNSA. CDR3 length: 15 amino acids. V lost 5 bases to trimming and J lost 5 bases; unmatched junction nucleotides: 8. This CDR3 is CASSESGGRNNEQFF. The CDR3 DNA sequence: TGTGCCAGCAGCGAGTCAGGGGGCCGTAACAATGAGCAGTTCTTC.

At least ten counts were recorded for this clonotype. V and J are TRBV20-1 and TRBJ2-4; maybe TRBD1 (6 bases). Germline assignment: CDR1 DFQATT and CDR2 SNEGSKA (reference sequence). This CDR3 spans 14 amino acids. Trimming pared 4 bases from V and 0 bases from J, leaving 10 bases between. The CDR3 bases are TGCAGTGCTACGAGGGGGATAGCCAAAAACATTCAGTACTTC. This sequence encodes CSATRGIAKNIQYF.

This clonotype was found many times. V and J are TRBV5-1 and TRBJ1-1, with D perhaps matching TRBD1 (5 bases). Trimming cost V 0 bases and J 4 bases, with 10 bases left between them. The CDR3 is 14 amino acids. Germline V gene sequence: CDR1 SGHRS, CDR2 YFSETQ. The CDR3 coding sequence is TGCGCCAGCAGCTTGGGCGGGGCTGGCACTGAAGCTTTCTTT. Translated: CASSLGGAGTEAFF.

In this sample, this clonotype turned up many times. The V gene is TRBV10-2, the J gene TRBJ2-3, with 8 bases matching TRBD2. This CDR3 comprises 12 residues. Germline CDR1 WSHSY, CDR2 SAAADI. J was trimmed by 3 bases and V by 8 bases; bases with no gene match: 1. The CDR3 protein is CASRGRTDTQYF. CDR3 nucleotides: TGCGCCAGCCGCGGGAGGACAGATACGCAGTATTTT.

This clonotype was detected only a few times. The V and J genes are TRBV5-1 and TRBJ1-4, with no clear D. Germline CDR1 is SGHRS and CDR2 is YFSETQ. Trimming removed 0 bases at V and 5 bases at J, with 8 bases between. This CDR3 spans 14 amino acids. The CDR3 DNA reads as TGCGCCAGCAGCTTGGGACGTGTGAATGAAAAACTGTTTTTT. Protein product: CASSLGRVNEKLFF.

This clonotype was counted many times. The chain is built from TRBV7-9 and TRBJ2-5, with D unresolved. Germline loops: CDR1 SEHNR, CDR2 FQNEAQ (reference sequence). Trimming took 1 base from V and 0 from J, leaving 12 bases between them. This CDR3 comprises 16 residues. The CDR3 region is CASSLGTLQYQETQYF. As DNA, the CDR3 is TGTGCCAGCAGCTTAGGGACCCTGCAGTACCAAGAGACCCAGTACTTC.

V is TRBV30 and J is TRBJ2-1, with D uncertain. Germline CDR1 reads GTSNPN; CDR2 reads SVGIG (reference sequence). The CDR3 is 12 amino acids. Trimming left V 3 bases short and J 4 bases short, with 7 bases between. CDR3 DNA: TGTGCCTGGAGCACAAATTACAATGAGCAGTTCTTC. This sequence encodes CAWSTNYNEQFF.

This clonotype occurred many times. The chain combines TRBV9 with TRBJ2-7, with D perhaps matching TRBD1 or TRBD2 (5 bases each). V gave up 3 bases and J gave up 5 bases, with 12 bases separating them. Germline V lookup: CDR1 SGDLS, CDR2 YYNGEE. The CDR3 has 13 residues. For the CDR3, the DNA is TGTGCCAGCAGCGGTCGGGACGGCAACGAGCAGTACTTC. Translation gives CASSGRDGNEQYF.

This clonotype has at least ten counts. The J gene is TRBJ2-5, the V gene TRBV12-3 or TRBV12-4; 7 nucleotides match TRBD1. This CDR3 has 15 amino acids. After removal of 5 bases from V and 1 base from J, the junction contained 7 bases not matched to a gene. The CDR3 DNA is TGTGCCAGCAGTCCACAGGGGATCTCCCAAGAGACCCAGTACTTC. Translating it yields CASSPQGISQETQYF.

This clonotype has at least ten counts. This chain links TRBV24-1 with TRBJ2-1; no clear D gene. The V end was cut by 2 bases, the J end by 6 bases, with 7 bases between. The CDR3 consists of 13 residues. Germline V CDR1 and CDR2: KGHDR, SFDVKD. CDR3 DNA sequence: TGTGCCACCAGTGATTCCTCCGCCAATGAGCAGTTCTTC. Protein: CATSDSSANEQFF.

This clonotype was recorded at least ten times. The rearrangement joins TRBV7-3 to TRBJ2-1; the D gene is possibly TRBD2 (6 bases). CDR1 is SGHTA, CDR2 FQGTGA, per germline. This CDR3 has 16 residues. Between the trimmed V and J ends, which lost 5 bases and 2 bases, there was a span of 16 bases. CDR3 amino acids: CASSALARGTYNEQFF. CDR3 nucleotides: TGTGCCAGCAGCGCACTAGCCCGGGGCACCTACAATGAGCAGTTCTTC.